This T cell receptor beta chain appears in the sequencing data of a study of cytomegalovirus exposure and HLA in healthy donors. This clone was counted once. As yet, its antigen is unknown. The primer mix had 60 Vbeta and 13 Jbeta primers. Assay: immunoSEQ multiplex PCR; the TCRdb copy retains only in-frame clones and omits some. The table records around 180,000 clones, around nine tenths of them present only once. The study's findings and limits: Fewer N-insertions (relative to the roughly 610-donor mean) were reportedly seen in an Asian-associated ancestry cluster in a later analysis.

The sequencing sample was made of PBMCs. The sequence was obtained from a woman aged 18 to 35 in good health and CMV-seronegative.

DNA of the CDR3: TGTGCCAGCAGCGATAGCGGGGCGCCGGGAGATACGCAGTATTTT. Translated, it gives CASSDSGAPGDTQYF. The rearrangement uses TRBV9 and TRBJ2-3, with 8 bases lining up with TRBD2. Germline lookup yields CDR1 SGDLS and CDR2 YYNGEE. The CDR3 has 15 residues. The trim removed 3 bases at V and 5 bases at J, leaving 8 bases unmatched.